Below are 30 T cell receptor beta chains sequenced from a single sample in a study of tumor-infiltrating lymphocytes in primary liver carcinoma. Each 20-30 mg portion of unsorted bulk tissue served as the source for co-extraction of RNA and DNA. TCR beta cDNA was reverse-transcribed from around 0.55 ug of total RNA. The reaction used a constant-region primer and ProtoScript II reverse transcriptase. The TCR beta library was amplified through three nested multiplex PCR rounds in a modified ARM-PCR procedure. Amplification in the first two PCR rounds was performed using TRBV1-TRBV30 forward primers and a C-beta reverse primer for roughly 9 cycles each. Via MiXCR, TCRdb re-called the multiplex PCR reads, giving one row per CDR3 protein. The sample has some 120,000 distinct CDR3 sequences, 55% to 65% seen once. The sample consisted of liver tumor tissue from sampling region 1. Noted subset: tumor region T1, superior pole. The receptors stem from a woman in her sixties with primary liver carcinoma and hepatitis B virus infection.

Turning to this clonotype: A much larger clone lies one base from this, so it may be a read error. V gene TRBV29-1 combines with J gene TRBJ2-2, with D tentatively TRBD2 (6 bases). Per the germline V gene, CDR1 is SQVTM and CDR2 is ANQGSEA. CDR3 size: 14 residues. CDR3 region: CSVRLGGFTEELFF. The CDR3 region has the DNA TGCAGCGTCCGGTTGGGGGGATTCACCGAGGAGCTGTTTTTT.

Of note for this clonotype: A much larger clone sits a single nucleotide away, making a read error possible. This CDR3 is missing its conserved last phenylalanine or tryptophan, likely due to a read error. This chain joins TRBV5-1 and TRBJ1-1, with D uncertain. The V and J ends lost 2 bases and 1 base respectively, with 9 bases between them. In germline, CDR1 is SGHRS, CDR2 YFSETQ. The CDR3 sequence is 14 residues long. CDR3 sequence (DNA): TGCGCCAGCAGCTTTACGGACCCGAACACTGAAGCTTTCATT. Translating it yields CASSFTDPNTEAFI.

The CDR3 here is CALSHQTSGRPESSYNEQFF. Here the CDR3 DNA reads TGTGCCCTCAGCCACCAGACTAGCGGGAGGCCCGAGAGCTCCTACAATGAGCAGTTCTTC. The chain employs TRBV11-2 and TRBJ2-1, with TRBD2 identical over 13 bases. Per the germline V gene, CDR1 is SGHAT and CDR2 is FQNNGV. Trimming at V came to 11 bases and at J to 0 bases, leaving 19 bases not matched to a gene. CDR3 length: 20 amino acids. Full variable domain (missing parts from reference TRBV11-2 and TRBJ2-1): EAGVAQSPRYKIIEKRQSVAFWCNPISGHATLYWYQQILGQGPKLLIQFQNNGVVDDSQLPKDRFSAERLKGVDSTLKIQPAKLEDSAVYLCALSHQTSGRPESSYNEQFFGPGTRLTVL.

About this clonotype itself: A much larger clone is a single base away; this may be a read error. The chain couples TRBV29-1 to TRBJ2-2, with 8 nucleotides matching TRBD2. Trimming cost V 7 bases and J 3 bases; bases outside gene matches: 4. Germline loops: CDR1 SQVTM, CDR2 ANQGSEA. The length of the CDR3 is 13 residues. The CDR3 spells CSAPSGYTGELFF. CDR3 DNA: TGCAGCGCGCCTAGCGGGTACACCGGGGAGCTGTTTTTT.

CDR3: CATGGFPTNEKLFF. The CDR3 nucleotides are TGTGCCACGGGGGGATTTCCAACTAATGAAAAACTGTTTTTT. V is TRBV28 and J is TRBJ1-4, with TRBD1 as a possible D gene (5 bases). CDR3 length: 14 residues. The V end was cut by 10 bases, the J end by 0 bases, with 12 bases between. Germline-derived CDR1 and CDR2 are MDHEN and SYDVKM.

Of note for this clonotype: A much more abundant neighbour one base away suggests this may be a read error. The chain recombines TRBV6-2 or TRBV6-3 with TRBJ2-2; D is unresolved. CDR3 size: 14 residues. The V gene's germline CDR1 is MNHEY and CDR2 SVGEGT. Here the CDR3 reads CACRVTGNTGELFF. Here the CDR3 DNA reads TGTGCCTGCAGAGTGACCGGTAACACCGGGGAGCTGTTTTTT.

J is TRBJ1-1 and V is TRBV7-9; 7 nucleotides line up with TRBD1. CDR1 and CDR2 from the germline V gene are SEHNR and FQNEAQ (reference sequence). This CDR3 contains 12 residues. The junction had 8 bases not matched to a gene; V was cut back by 5 bases and J by 11 bases. Written as DNA, the CDR3 is TGTGCCAGCAGCCCCCAGGGGGGACGGGCTTTCTTT. It translates to CASSPQGGRAFF.

The V call is TRBV7-9, the J call TRBJ2-7, with 8 bases matching TRBD1. The length of the CDR3 is 14 residues. Germline CDR1 is SEHNR and CDR2 is FQNEAQ (reference sequence). Losses at the gene ends were 5 bases for V and 7 bases for J; bases not matched to a gene: 10. CDR3 nucleotide sequence: TGTGCCAGCAGCACTCGACAGGGGCTTAGGGAGCAGTACTTC. It specifies CASSTRQGLREQYF.

The table lists this clonotype with a few counts. This sequence joins TRBV6-6 and TRBJ2-7, with 7 bases aligning to TRBD1. The ends lost 6 bases at V and 4 bases at J; junction bases unmatched: 3. There are 12 residues in the CDR3. Per germline, CDR1 MNHNY and CDR2 SVGAGI (reference sequence). CDR3 residues: CASSKTGYEQYF. The CDR3 region has the DNA TGTGCCAGCAGCAAGACAGGGTACGAGCAGTACTTC.

On this clonotype itself: Given a much more abundant clone one base away, this may be a read error. The chain combines TRBV5-4 with TRBJ2-1; D gene ambiguous. Germline CDR1 SGHNT, CDR2 YYREEE (reference sequence). This CDR3 is built from 13 residues. The CDR3 reads CANSLDFLNEQFF. The DNA of the CDR3 is TGTGCCAACAGCTTGGATTTCTTGAATGAGCAGTTCTTC.

For this clonotype: A much bigger clone sits one base away, suggesting this may be a read error. The CDR3 region is CASSASGTGVSYEQYF. DNA for the CDR3: TGTGCCAGCAGTGCGAGCGGGACAGGGGTGTCCTACGAGCAGTACTTC. The chain recombines TRBV6-2 or TRBV6-3 with TRBJ2-7; 10 bases are a match to TRBD1. Germline CDR1 MNHEY, CDR2 SVGEGT. The CDR3 runs to 16 residues. Trimming at V came to 5 bases and at J to 1 base, leaving 8 bases not matched to a gene.

About this clonotype: Since a much larger clone is just one base distant, this may be a read error. Lacking the conserved final phenylalanine or tryptophan, this CDR3 likely reflects a read error. The chain joins TRBV6-5 to TRBJ2-2; maybe TRBD1 (6 bases). The germline CDR1 and CDR2 sequences are MNHEY and SVGAGI. V was shortened by 10 bases and J by 0 bases, with 12 bases between the two germline ends. CDR3 length: 14 amino acids. The CDR3 here is CATQQGANTGELFV. CDR3 DNA: TGTGCCACTCAACAGGGCGCGAACACCGGGGAGCTGTTTGTT.

This clonotype was seen at least ten times. The chain has TRBV12-3 or TRBV12-4 and TRBJ2-7; 8 bases line up with TRBD2. V dropped 9 bases and J dropped 2; count of bases not matched to a gene: 6. The CDR3 has 13 amino acids. As DNA, the CDR3 is TGTGCCAGTTCGGGGGGGCGGGCCTACGAGCAGTACTTC. Translating it yields CASSGGRAYEQYF.

Of note for this clonotype: A much larger clone lies one base from this, so it may be a read error. The CDR3 coding sequence is TGCAGAGTCGGGGACAGGGCCGGCTACACCTTC. Translated: CRVGDRAGYTF. This chain links TRBV29-1 with TRBJ1-2; 9 nucleotides match TRBD1. The CDR3 is 11 residues long. Germline assignment: CDR1 SQVTM and CDR2 ANQGSEA.

The chain joins TRBV29-1 to TRBJ2-1; 11 bases match TRBD2. Germline CDR1 is SQVTM and CDR2 is ANQGSEA. The CDR3 covers 14 residues. V dropped 8 bases and J dropped 6; count of bases not matched to a gene: 9. The CDR3 sequence is CSSVLSGRANEQFF. The CDR3 DNA follows: TGCAGCTCTGTGCTTAGCGGGAGGGCCAATGAGCAGTTCTTC.

This clonotype was seen ten or more times. The chain couples TRBV6-1 to TRBJ2-7; TRBD2 aligns across 10 bases. After removal of 4 bases from V and 5 bases from J, the junction contained 5 bases not matched to a gene. Germline values: CDR1 MNHNS, CDR2 SASEGT. There are 14 residues in the CDR3. The CDR3 DNA is TGTGCCAGCAGTGGAGCGGGGGGGTGGAACGAGCAGTACTTC. Amino acids: CASSGAGGWNEQYF.

A remark on this clonotype: No conserved phenylalanine or tryptophan ends this CDR3, so it is likely a read error. The J gene is TRBJ1-1, the V gene TRBV29-1; D remains unclear. Trimming stripped 3 bases from V and 6 bases from J, with 5 bases between. This CDR3 region has 10 residues. CDR1 is SQVTM and CDR2 is ANQGSEA in the germline V gene. The CDR3 loop reads CSVEEAEAFS. CDR3 coding DNA: TGCAGCGTTGAGGAGGCTGAAGCTTTCTCT.

To note about this clonotype: A read error is likely, as this CDR3 ends without the conserved phenylalanine or tryptophan. The chain couples TRBV5-1 to TRBJ2-5; D possibly corresponds to TRBD2 (5 bases). This CDR3 region has 15 residues. The germline CDR1 and CDR2 sequences are SGHRS and YFSETQ. Here the CDR3 reads CTSSSSGGWAETQYS. The CDR3 nucleotides are TGCACCAGCAGCTCCAGTGGCGGGTGGGCAGAGACCCAGTACTCC.

As for this clonotype: Sequence at one end of the junction differs from germline and may be a read error. The gene calls are TRBV5-6 and TRBJ2-1; 8 bases map to TRBD2. The CDR3 runs to 16 residues. Germline CDR1 SGHDT, CDR2 YYEEEE. The CDR3 loop reads CVSSLRRLARANEQFF. CDR3 nucleotide sequence: TGTGTCAGCAGCTTGCGTCGACTAGCGAGGGCGAATGAGCAGTTTTTC.

Points on this clonotype: One end of the junction is discordant with germline, which a read error may explain. The rearrangement uses TRBV5-1 and TRBJ2-1; possibly TRBD2 for D (6 bases). CDR1 is SGHRS, CDR2 YFSETQ, per germline. The CDR3 is 15 residues long. This chain's CDR3 is CDSSLDGGIYNERFF. CDR3 sequence (DNA): TGCGACAGCAGCTTGGATGGCGGGATCTACAATGAGCGGTTCTTC.

Concerning this clonotype: An end of the junction differs from the germline gene, which may be a read error. V and J are TRBV11-2 and TRBJ2-7; TRBD2 is a possible D gene (6 bases). The CDR3 runs 14 residues. Germline lookup yields CDR1 SGHAT and CDR2 FQNNGV. Written as DNA, the CDR3 is TGTGCCAGCGGCTTGACTAGTGGGAGTTACGAGCAGTGCTTC. It specifies CASGLTSGSYEQCF.

This chain links TRBV11-2 with TRBJ1-6; D may be TRBD1 (5 bases). The germline V gene encodes CDR1 SGHAT and CDR2 FQNNGV. V lost 5 bases and J 3 bases, leaving 11 bases between the germline ends. CDR3 length: 15 residues. The CDR3 protein is CASSMGQRYNSPLHF. In nucleotides, the CDR3 is TGTGCCAGCAGCATGGGGCAGCGCTATAATTCACCCCTCCACTTT.

The chain carries TRBV18 and TRBJ2-3; D remains ambiguous. Germline-derived CDR1 and CDR2 are KGHSH and LQKENI. This CDR3 contains 13 residues. The V gene lost 10 bases and the J gene lost 5 bases, with 16 bases spanning the gap. CDR3 nucleotides: TGTGCCACAGCTCTAAGGGCCGGAGATACGCAGTATTTT. Translation gives CATALRAGDTQYF.

Only a few counts were recorded for this clonotype. A much larger clone sits a single nucleotide away, making a read error possible. J is TRBJ2-4 and V is TRBV5-1, with TRBD1 as a possible D gene (6 bases). Germline loops: CDR1 SGHRS, CDR2 YFSETQ. This CDR3 comprises 16 residues. The V and J ends lost 0 bases and 8 bases respectively, with 18 bases between them. CDR3 DNA sequence: TGCGCCAGCAGCTTGGTTCAGGGGTCGGATATGGACATTCAGTACTTC. Encoded protein: CASSLVQGSDMDIQYF.

Comments on this clonotype: The CDR3 carries no conserved terminal phenylalanine or tryptophan, so it likely arises from a read error. The V and J genes are TRBV7-2 and TRBJ2-7; 9 bases line up with TRBD1. The CDR3 has 15 residues. V lost 5 bases and J lost 3; bases outside the gene matches: 8. CDR1 and CDR2 from the germline V gene are SGHTA and FQGNSA. CDR3 loop: CASSPQDRGVYEQYL. The CDR3 region has the DNA TGTGCCAGCAGCCCCCAGGACAGGGGAGTCTACGAGCAGTACTTA.

This clonotype turned up a few times. A single base separates this from a much larger clone, so it may be a read error. This rearrangement joins TRBV29-1 to TRBJ2-1, with 8 bases fitting TRBD2. Germline V gene sequence: CDR1 SQVTM, CDR2 ANQGSEA. The CDR3 spans 14 residues. For the CDR3, the DNA is TGCAGCGTTGGTGGAGCGGGAGTGGTGCGTGAGCATTTCTTC. Residues: CSVGGAGVVREHFF.

About this clonotype: At one boundary the junction diverges from the germline segment, which might be a read error. V gene TRBV11-2 combines with J gene TRBJ2-3; the match to TRBD2 covers 14 bases. This CDR3 is 19 amino acids long. CDR1 SGHAT and CDR2 FQNNGV come from the germline V gene. This CDR3 is CASSIGLAGGMSITDMQYF. In DNA form, the CDR3 reads TGTGCCAGCAGCATAGGACTAGCGGGAGGAATGAGTATCACAGATATGCAGTATTTT.

The J gene is TRBJ1-1, the V gene TRBV11-2; TRBD1 agrees at 8 bases. Germline CDR1 reads SGHAT; CDR2 reads FQNNGV. The CDR3 runs 14 residues. Trimming removed 5 bases from V and 14 bases from J; junction bases left unmatched: 16. CDR3 region: CASSARTGRTEPFF. Written as DNA, the CDR3 is TGTGCCAGCAGCGCGCGGACAGGGCGGACTGAACCCTTCTTT. Using reference TRBV11-2 and TRBJ1-1 for the parts outside the CDR3, the full variable domain is EAGVAQSPRYKIIEKRQSVAFWCNPISGHATLYWYQQILGQGPKLLIQFQNNGVVDDSQLPKDRFSAERLKGVDSTLKIQPAKLEDSAVYLCASSARTGRTEPFFGQGTRLTVV.

Regarding this clonotype: At one end, the junction sequence differs from germline, possibly due to a read error. The V call is TRBV12-3 or TRBV12-4, the J call TRBJ1-1; 8 bases fit TRBD1. This CDR3 spans 15 amino acids. CDR3 loop: CAISLVDRGNTEAFF. CDR3 nucleotide sequence: TGTGCCATCAGTTTAGTAGACAGGGGGAACACTGAAGCTTTCTTT.

This chain connects TRBV6-5 to TRBJ2-6, with D unclear. Looked up from germline, CDR1 is MNHEY and CDR2 is SVGAGI. The CDR3 length is 15 residues. Trimming took off 4 bases at V and 5 bases at J, with 12 bases between the two ends. CDR3 in amino acids: CASSSGAAWANVLTF. CDR3 in DNA: TGTGCCAGCAGTTCAGGAGCAGCTTGGGCCAACGTCCTGACTTTC.